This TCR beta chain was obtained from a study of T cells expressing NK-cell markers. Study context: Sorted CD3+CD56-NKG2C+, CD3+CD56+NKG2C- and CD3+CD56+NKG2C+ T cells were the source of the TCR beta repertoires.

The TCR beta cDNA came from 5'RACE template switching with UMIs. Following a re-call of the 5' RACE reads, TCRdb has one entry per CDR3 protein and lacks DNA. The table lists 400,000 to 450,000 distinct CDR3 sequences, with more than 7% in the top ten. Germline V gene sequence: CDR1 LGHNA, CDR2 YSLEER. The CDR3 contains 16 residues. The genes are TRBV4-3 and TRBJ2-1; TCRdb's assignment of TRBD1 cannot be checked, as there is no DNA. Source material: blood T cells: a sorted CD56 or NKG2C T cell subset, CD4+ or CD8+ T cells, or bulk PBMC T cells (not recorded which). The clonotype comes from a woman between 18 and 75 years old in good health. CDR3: CASSAPKSSSYNEQFF.